This T cell receptor (beta chain) was recovered during a study of T-cell memory formation after mild COVID-19. TCRdb used MiXCR to reprocess the 5' RACE reads, holding one entry per CDR3 protein. This sample has 450,000 or so distinct CDR3 sequences, with over 15% found just once. This CDR3 is built from 12 residues. Deletions cut 2 bases from V and 9 bases from J, with 10 bases between. The germline V gene has CDR1 LNHDA and CDR2 SQIVND (reference sequence). The chain uses TRBV19 and TRBJ1-2; D is undetermined. The receptor was derived from an adult woman who had mild COVID-19 (a few samples of this study predate the infection). Cell type and time point are not known. The sample was PBMCs or a T cell subset sorted from them (not recorded which). The CDR3 protein is CASSITGWSYTF. The CDR3, as DNA: TGTGCCAGTAGTATAACGGGTTGGAGCTACACCTTC. The entire variable domain, with the rest obtained from reference TRBV19 and TRBJ1-2, is as follows: DGGITQSPKYLFRKEGQNVTLSCEQNLNHDAMYWYRQDPGQGLRLIYYSQIVNDFQKGDIAEGYSVSREKKESFPLTVTSAQKNPTAFYLCASSITGWSYTFGSGTRLTVV.